One sample yielded the 14 T cell receptor beta chains listed below, sequenced in a study of blood T cell repertoires in COVID-19. Method: immunoSEQ multiplex PCR; TCRdb's copy keeps in-frame clones and lacks some. The sample shows approximately 170,000 clones, about 91% of them seen only once. Sequenced sample: PBMCs or T cells enriched from blood (not recorded which). The receptors were sampled from a woman under 30 who had recovered from COVID-19.

The V call is TRBV30, the J call TRBJ2-5; 9 nucleotides match TRBD1. This CDR3 is built from 14 residues. V shed 0 bases and J 5 bases; nucleotides not matched to a gene: 4. Germline lookup yields CDR1 GTSNPN and CDR2 SVGIG (reference sequence). CDR3 in DNA: TGTGCCTGGAGTGTACAGGGGGCACTGGAGACCCAGTACTTC. Residues: CAWSVQGALETQYF.

The chain is built from TRBV18 and TRBJ2-7; the D is unclear. V was cut by 8 bases and J by 3 bases, with 17 bases left in between. CDR1 and CDR2 from the germline V gene are KGHSH and LQKENI. The CDR3 is made up of 14 amino acids. This CDR3 reads CASDTGPPFYEQYF. The DNA of the CDR3 is TGTGCCAGCGACACCGGTCCCCCCTTCTACGAGCAGTACTTC.

This chain uses TRBV5-1 with TRBJ2-7; 9 positions match TRBD2. The V segment lost 0 bases and the J segment 5 bases; nucleotides outside the gene matches: 3. The CDR3 length is 14 residues. CDR1 is SGHRS and CDR2 is YFSETQ in the germline V gene. In DNA form, the CDR3 reads TGCGCCAGCAGCTTGGCGGCTAGCGGGAACGAGCAGTACTTC. Residues: CASSLAASGNEQYF.

The chain has TRBV15 and TRBJ1-3; D is possibly TRBD1 (5 bases). The CDR3 totals 11 residues. Germline V gene sequence: CDR1 LNHNV, CDR2 YYDKDF (reference sequence). The CDR3 nucleotides are TGTGCAGGGGTTACTGGAAACACCATATATTTT. Its translation: CAGVTGNTIYF.

The chain uses TRBV6-1 and TRBJ2-7, with TRBD2 matching 8 bases. V lost 3 bases and J lost 7; bases outside the gene matches: 20. The CDR3 spans 18 residues. CDR1 and CDR2 from the germline V gene are MNHNS and SASEGT. CDR3 loop: CASSEYRKNGREIQEQYF. In DNA form, the CDR3 reads TGTGCCAGCAGTGAGTATCGCAAAAACGGGAGGGAGATACAGGAGCAGTACTTC.

CDR3 DNA: TGCGCCAGCAGCCCTCTCCGGGGGGCTCATACCGGGGAGCTGTTTTTT. It specifies CASSPLRGAHTGELFF. The J gene is TRBJ2-2, the V gene TRBV4-1; D perhaps matches TRBD2 (7 bases). This CDR3 has 16 residues. V gave up 4 bases and J gave up 5 bases, with 17 bases separating them. Germline CDR1 is MGHRA and CDR2 is YSYEKL.

The rearrangement uses TRBV7-3 and TRBJ2-1, with TRBD1 matching 8 bases. The CDR3 is 16 amino acids. J was trimmed by 3 bases and V by 2 bases; bases with no gene match: 6. The germline gives CDR1 SGHTA, CDR2 FQGTGA. CDR3 residues: CASSLWGDRIYNEQFF. The CDR3 DNA is TGTGCCAGCAGCTTATGGGGGGACAGGATCTACAATGAGCAGTTCTTC.

The chain links TRBV28 to TRBJ2-7; 8 nucleotides agree with TRBD2. This CDR3 is 14 amino acids long. CDR1 is MDHEN, CDR2 SYDVKM, per germline. J gave up 3 bases and V 7 bases, and 8 bases lay outside the gene matches. The CDR3 DNA follows: TGTGCCAGCACCGATAGCGGGATCGGCTACGAGCAGTACTTC. Translation gives CASTDSGIGYEQYF.

The chain links TRBV4-1 to TRBJ1-2; D gene uncertain. Germline V gene lookup returns CDR1 MGHRA and CDR2 YSYEKL. This CDR3 region has 15 residues. Trimming stripped 2 bases from V and 5 bases from J, with 15 bases between. The CDR3 nucleotides are TGCGCCAGCAGCCAACTCGGCCCAGGAGGTTATGGCTACACCTTC. Its protein is CASSQLGPGGYGYTF.

V gene TRBV7-9 combines with J gene TRBJ1-2; D is perhaps TRBD1 (6 bases). This CDR3 is built from 14 residues. The V end lost 3 bases, the J end lost 8 bases, and 16 bases lay between the germline ends. Germline V CDR1 and CDR2: SEHNR, FQNEAQ (reference sequence). The CDR3 sequence: CASSFSQGFFGYTF. The CDR3, as DNA: TGTGCCAGCAGCTTTAGCCAGGGGTTCTTCGGCTACACCTTC.

This clone was seen just once. The chain employs TRBV21-1 and TRBJ1-2; the D call of TRBD1 is as the table states it, not checked on the DNA. TRBV21-1 is deemed a pseudogene. CDR3 length: 15 amino acids. CDR3 DNA: TGTGCCAGCAGCAATAAGACAGGGGACACCTATGGCTACACCTTC. It is translated as CASSNKTGDTYGYTF.

The chain joins TRBV29-1 to TRBJ1-2, with TRBD1 matching 9 bases. CDR1 is SQVTM, CDR2 ANQGSEA, per germline. The CDR3 sequence is 13 residues long. V lost 6 bases to trimming and J lost 5 bases; unmatched junction nucleotides: 7. CDR3 protein: CSVGQGLKYGYTF. The DNA for the CDR3 is TGCAGCGTGGGACAGGGTCTGAAATATGGCTACACCTTC.

The rearrangement links TRBV18 to TRBJ2-1, with a tentative D call TRBD1 (6 bases). Germline lookup yields CDR1 KGHSH and CDR2 LQKENI. Trimming took off 2 bases at V and 5 bases at J, with 13 bases between the two ends. CDR3 length: 15 amino acids. This CDR3 reads CASSPGQTSDNEQFF. CDR3 coding DNA: TGTGCCAGCTCACCAGGACAGACAAGCGACAATGAGCAGTTCTTC.

The chain carries TRBV4-2 and TRBJ2-7, with TRBD2 matching 7 bases. CDR3 length: 15 residues. Per germline, CDR1 LGHNA and CDR2 YNFKEQ. V lost 4 bases and J lost 2; bases outside the gene matches: 8. DNA for the CDR3: TGTGCCAGCAGCCTAAGAGCGGGACCCCCCTACGAGCAGTACTTC. It codes for CASSLRAGPPYEQYF.